Reported below is one T cell receptor beta chain. Its antigen is not identified. This CDR3 spans 16 amino acids. Trimming at V came to 1 base and at J to 7 bases, leaving 7 bases not matched to a gene. Per the germline V gene, CDR1 is SGHTA and CDR2 is FQGNSA. Only in-frame clones appear in the TCRdb table, and some are missing; sequencing was by immunoSEQ multiplex PCR. The sample lists some 80,000 clones, around 88% occurring once. These data originate in a study of T cell responses to AZD1222 COVID-19 vaccine. The study, taken as a whole, reports: The reported proportion of spike-specific TCRs targeting unmutated variant regions was nearly half. Baseline serology detected seropositivity in only a handful of AZD1222 recipients.

The chain recombines TRBV7-2 with TRBJ2-1; 10 bases fit TRBD2. The TCR originated in an adult in good health. Sample: peripheral blood, taken on day 0 of AZD1222 vaccination. The CDR3 loop reads CASSLEGTSARNEQFF. The CDR3 DNA reads TGTGCCAGCAGCTTAGAGGGGACTAGCGCGCGGAATGAGCAGTTCTTC.